This entry concerns a single T cell receptor (beta chain). The data were taken from a study of blood T cell repertoires in COVID-19. Whole-study context: Researchers got acute and convalescent COVID-19 samples from the United States, Italy and Spain. T cells, B-cell-depleted T cells, or PBMCs supplied cDNA or gDNA.

This CDR3 is built from 14 residues. In germline, CDR1 is SGHRS, CDR2 YFSETQ. V was cut by 0 bases and J by 5 bases, with 12 bases left in between. Source study methods: Estimation of nucleated cell counts relied on the amplification of reference gene primers. Produced via immunoSEQ multiplex PCR; TCRdb's table is partial and in-frame only. D and trimming come from the DNA, and the V and J calls and clone size come from that table. The table shows about 490,000 clones, with roughly 85% occurring only once. The clonotype originates from a human donor in a cohort sampled during active COVID-19. Sequencing used peripheral blood. The gene calls are TRBV5-1 and TRBJ2-7; no firm D call. Here the CDR3 DNA reads TGCGCCAGCAGCTTGGACTACCTATCCAACGAGCAGTACTTC. Its translation is CASSLDYLSNEQYF.